Included here is one T cell receptor (beta chain) sequence, with context. What it binds is not known. The second PCR ran roughly 6 to 12 cycles with a sample-barcoded 5' primer and J-beta primers. TCRdb fed the 5' RACE reads into MiXCR, producing one record per CDR3 protein. The sample shows 800,000 to 950,000 distinct CDR3 sequences, around 46% of them seen only once. V dropped 6 bases and J dropped 2 bases, with 17 bases sitting between them. This CDR3 comprises 15 residues. Germline V CDR1 and CDR2: MGHDK, SYGVNS. These data are taken from a study of blood T cells in healthy people across ages. General study results and limits: When set beside aged donors, long-lived donors presented more naive CD4+ cells and higher diversity. The unknown donor CMV status may have confounded expanded clonotype changes.

Sequenced material: blood. This chain uses TRBV25-1 with TRBJ2-7; D could derive from TRBD1 or TRBD2 (5 bases each). The TCR was taken from a man younger than 40 in good health. As DNA, the CDR3 is TGTGCCAGCAGCCTTCCTGAGAGGGGTGCCTACGAGCAGTACTTC. Its translation: CASSLPERGAYEQYF.